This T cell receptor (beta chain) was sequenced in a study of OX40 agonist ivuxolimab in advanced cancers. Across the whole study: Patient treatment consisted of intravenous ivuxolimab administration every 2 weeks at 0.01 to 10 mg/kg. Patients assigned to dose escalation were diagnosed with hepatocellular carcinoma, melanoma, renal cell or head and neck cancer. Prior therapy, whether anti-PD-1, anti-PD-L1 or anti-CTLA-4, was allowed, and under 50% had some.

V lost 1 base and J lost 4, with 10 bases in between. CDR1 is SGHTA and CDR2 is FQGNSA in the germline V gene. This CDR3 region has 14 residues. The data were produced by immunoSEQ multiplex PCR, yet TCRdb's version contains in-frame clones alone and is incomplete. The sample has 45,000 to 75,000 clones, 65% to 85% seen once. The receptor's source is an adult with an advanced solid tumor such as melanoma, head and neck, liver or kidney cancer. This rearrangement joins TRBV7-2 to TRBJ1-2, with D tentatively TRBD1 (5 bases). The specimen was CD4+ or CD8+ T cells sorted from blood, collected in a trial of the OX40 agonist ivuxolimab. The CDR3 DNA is TGTGCCAGCAGCTTAGGGGGCCTAACCTATGGCTACACCTTC. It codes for CASSLGGLTYGYTF.